These 16 T cell receptor beta chains share one sample of origin, sequenced in a study of blood T cells in healthy people across ages. A J-beta primer mix and a sample-barcoded 5' primer were used in a second PCR of roughly 6 to 11 cycles. TCRdb passed the 5' RACE reads through MiXCR, listing each CDR3 protein once. Among about 1.7 million distinct CDR3 sequences listed, roughly 28% were seen once. Sequences were obtained from blood. These receptors were taken from a young woman in good health.

The chain has TRBV7-2 and TRBJ2-4; possibly TRBD2 for D (5 bases). Between the trimmed V and J ends, which lost 5 bases and 13 bases, there was a span of 21 bases. The CDR3 sequence is 14 residues long. Germline loops: CDR1 SGHTA, CDR2 FQGNSA. The CDR3 sequence is CASSPPGYYNEQYF. CDR3 nucleotides: TGTGCCAGCAGCCCTCCGGGATATTACAATGAGCAGTACTTC.

This chain links TRBV5-1 with TRBJ2-1; D tentatively reads TRBD1 or TRBD2 (6 bases each). Germline values: CDR1 SGHRS, CDR2 YFSETQ. The V gene lost 4 bases and the J gene lost 7 bases, with 18 bases spanning the gap. The CDR3 has 15 residues. CDR3 sequence (DNA): TGCGCCAGCAGCGGGGGCGAGGGACTCTTAAATGAGCAGTTCTTC. The encoded protein is CASSGGEGLLNEQFF.

This chain uses TRBV29-1 with TRBJ2-7; D uncertain. V was cut by 0 bases and J by 9 bases, with 18 bases left in between. The CDR3 loop spans 14 amino acids. Germline CDR1 SQVTM, CDR2 ANQGSEA. This chain's CDR3 is CSVEDLGPTVVQYF. CDR3 DNA sequence: TGCAGCGTTGAAGATCTAGGCCCCACGGTCGTGCAGTACTTC.

The sample holds a few counts of this clonotype. This chain links TRBV5-5 with TRBJ2-6; D may be TRBD2 (6 bases). The germline V gene has CDR1 SGHKS and CDR2 YYEKEE (reference sequence). V lost 3 bases to trimming and J lost 2 bases, with 15 bases between them. This CDR3 region has 17 residues. The CDR3 is CASSSERVAAGANVLTF. Written as DNA, the CDR3 is TGTGCCAGCAGCTCCGAACGGGTAGCGGCTGGGGCCAACGTCCTGACTTTC.

The count of this clonotype is one. Germline is not matched at one junction end, which may reflect a read error. The chain couples TRBV12-3 or TRBV12-4 to TRBJ1-5; D not resolved. This CDR3 comprises 13 residues. The CDR3 region has the DNA TGTGTCAGCAGTTTAACGACATGGCAGCCCCAGCATTTT. This translates into CVSSLTTWQPQHF.

Turning to this clonotype: A much more abundant neighbour one base away suggests this may be a read error. The chain couples TRBV12-3 or TRBV12-4 to TRBJ2-1; unclear D gene. This CDR3 comprises 16 residues. The CDR3 is CASSLFATSSHNEQFF. As DNA, the CDR3 is TGTGCCAGCAGTTTATTCGCCACGAGCTCCCACAATGAGCAGTTCTTC.

V usage is TRBV19 and J usage is TRBJ2-5, with D possibly TRBD1 on 5 matching bases. Trimming stripped 0 bases from V and 5 bases from J, with 13 bases between. The CDR3 length is 15 residues. The germline V gene has CDR1 LNHDA and CDR2 SQIVND (reference sequence). As DNA, the CDR3 is TGTGCCAGTAGTATAGAAGGGTCAGGGTTGGAGACCCAGTACTTC. It specifies CASSIEGSGLETQYF.

This clonotype was seen many times. This rearrangement joins TRBV5-1 to TRBJ2-7, with D perhaps TRBD2 (6 bases). Germline values: CDR1 SGHRS, CDR2 YFSETQ. The V gene lost 4 bases and the J gene lost 4 bases, with 15 bases spanning the gap. The CDR3 has 14 amino acids. CDR3 region: CASSPEGSGYEQYF. CDR3 DNA: TGCGCCAGCAGCCCGGAGGGTAGCGGATACGAGCAGTACTTC. Together with reference TRBV5-1 and TRBJ2-7, the CDR3 gives the full variable domain: KAGVTQTPRYLIKTRGQQVTLSCSPISGHRSVSWYQQTPGQGLQFLFEYFSETQRNKGNFPGRFSGRQFSNSRSEMNVSTLELGDSALYLCASSPEGSGYEQYFGPGTRLTVT.

The CDR3 loop reads CASSLEGGHYNEQYF. The CDR3 region has the DNA TGCGCCAGCAGCTTGGAGGGGGGCCACTACAATGAGCAGTACTTC. The chain links TRBV5-1 to TRBJ2-7, with D possibly being TRBD1 or TRBD2 (6 bases each). From germline, CDR1 is SGHRS and CDR2 YFSETQ. Trimming pared 0 bases from V and 7 bases from J, leaving 17 bases between. The CDR3 is made up of 15 amino acids. The complete variable domain, with remaining parts taken from reference TRBV5-1 and TRBJ2-7, reads KAGVTQTPRYLIKTRGQQVTLSCSPISGHRSVSWYQQTPGQGLQFLFEYFSETQRNKGNFPGRFSGRQFSNSRSEMNVSTLELGDSALYLCASSLEGGHYNEQYFGPGTRLTVT.

The chain combines TRBV24-1 with TRBJ2-1; 7 nucleotides agree with TRBD2. Germline CDR1 is KGHDR and CDR2 is SFDVKD. J gave up 4 bases and V 3 bases, and 8 bases lay outside the gene matches. The CDR3 is made up of 16 amino acids. This chain's CDR3 is CATSDTSGKEYNEQFF. As DNA, the CDR3 is TGTGCCACCAGTGATACCAGCGGGAAGGAATACAATGAGCAGTTCTTC.

The rearrangement joins TRBV20-1 to TRBJ2-7; 8 bases agree with TRBD2. Per the germline V gene, CDR1 is DFQATT and CDR2 is SNEGSKA (reference sequence). Unmatched junction bases numbered 14, after V lost 1 base and J lost 0 bases. The CDR3 has 18 amino acids. CDR3 DNA sequence: TGCAGTGCTAGAGGTGTAGGGCTAGCGGGCCCCCGCTCCTACGAGCAGTACTTC. It specifies CSARGVGLAGPRSYEQYF.

The rearrangement joins TRBV9 to TRBJ1-2; D perhaps matches TRBD1 (5 bases). CDR3 length: 15 amino acids. V was trimmed by 7 bases and J by 7 bases, leaving 23 bases between them. The germline gives CDR1 SGDLS, CDR2 YYNGEE. CDR3 sequence: CASWGGDRTAVGYTF. CDR3 nucleotide sequence: TGTGCCAGCTGGGGGGGAGACAGAACCGCGGTTGGCTACACCTTC.

This clonotype was counted a few times. V is TRBV10-3 and J is TRBJ2-3; 9 nucleotides agree with TRBD2. V dropped 4 bases and J dropped 2; count of bases not matched to a gene: 7. Germline V gene data show CDR1 as ENHRY and CDR2 as SYGVKD. CDR3 length equals 16 residues. The CDR3 DNA reads as TGTGCCATCAGTGTTGAGACTAGCGGATACACAGATACGCAGTATTTT. Its protein is CAISVETSGYTDTQYF.

This clonotype was counted between two and nine times. The chain recombines TRBV6-2 or TRBV6-3 with TRBJ2-3; 7 nucleotides line up with TRBD2. V was pared by 6 bases and J by 4 bases, with 4 bases of the junction left unmatched. This CDR3 is built from 13 residues. Germline V lookup: CDR1 MNHEY, CDR2 SVGEGT. The CDR3 nucleotides are TGTGCCAGCAGAAGACTAGCAGCAGATACGCAGTATTTT. Its protein product is CASRRLAADTQYF.

CDR3 amino acids: CASSQEGQGRNIQYF. The CDR3 nucleotides read TGCGCCAGCAGCCAAGAGGGGCAGGGAAGGAACATTCAGTACTTC. The rearrangement uses TRBV4-3 and TRBJ2-4; tentatively, D is TRBD1 (5 bases). Trimming took off 0 bases at V and 7 bases at J, with 13 bases between the two ends. Germline assignment: CDR1 LGHNA and CDR2 YSLEER. This CDR3 is 15 amino acids long.

This clonotype was seen only a few times. The genes are TRBV20-1 and TRBJ1-1; TRBD1 aligns across 7 bases. Germline CDR1 is DFQATT and CDR2 is SNEGSKA (reference sequence). The V gene end was trimmed by 6 bases and the J gene end by 5 bases; junction bases not matched to a gene: 12. CDR3 length equals 14 residues. In DNA, the CDR3 is TGCAGTGCCACCCCGACAGGGAGGGGAACTGAAGCTTTCTTT. Protein sequence: CSATPTGRGTEAFF.